Presented here are 7 T cell receptor beta chains from one specimen sequenced in a study of T cell changes during pregnancy in multiple sclerosis (dated by TCRdb to between 2018 and 2020). The library was produced with the immunoSEQ multiplex PCR assay. Held by TCRdb, this immuneACCESS table contains in-frame sequences only and omits some clones. Under half of the omission traces to an unresolved V gene where checked; the cause of the rest is unknown. The sample data list some 80,000 clones, and around 90% of these were observed just once. The leading ten clones occupy approximately 0.88% of the sample. The sample was peripheral blood, taken in the first trimester of pregnancy. The receptor source for this set is a female donor in good health, enrolled as a control in a pregnancy study.

This chain joins TRBV6-1 and TRBJ2-7, with TRBD2 identical over 11 bases. J gave up 2 bases and V 5 bases, and 2 bases lay outside the gene matches. This CDR3 is 14 amino acids long. The germline V gene has CDR1 MNHNS and CDR2 SASEGT. The CDR3 sequence: CASSKTSGTYEQYF. The CDR3 DNA sequence: TGTGCCAGCAGTAAGACTAGCGGGACCTACGAGCAGTACTTC.

In DNA form, the CDR3 reads TGTGCCAGTAGTACCTGGTCATCCGGGAACACTGAAGCTTTCTTT. Its translation is CASSTWSSGNTEAFF. The chain employs TRBV19 and TRBJ1-1; D gene unclear. CDR3 length: 15 residues. The V end lost 4 bases, the J end lost 1 base, and 13 bases lay between the germline ends. Germline loops: CDR1 LNHDA, CDR2 SQIVND (reference sequence).

V is TRBV11-3 and J is TRBJ2-3; no clear D. The CDR3 consists of 16 residues. The V and J ends lost 5 bases and 1 base respectively, with 16 bases between them. CDR1 and CDR2 from the germline V gene are SGHNT and YENEEA. The CDR3 nucleotides read TGTGCCAGCAGCCCTGGGCGTCAACCCCGCACAGATACGCAGTATTTT. It encodes CASSPGRQPRTDTQYF.

The V gene is TRBV6-8, the J gene TRBJ2-1, with TRBD2 identical over 12 bases. The ends lost 2 bases at V and 7 bases at J; junction bases unmatched: 9. Germline assignment: CDR1 MNHGY and CDR2 SAAAGT. The CDR3 covers 17 residues. The CDR3: CASSYHLAGGPRNEQFF. In nucleotides, the CDR3 is TGTGCCAGCAGTTACCACCTAGCGGGAGGGCCGAGAAATGAGCAGTTCTTC.

The chain is built from TRBV5-1 and TRBJ1-3, with D perhaps matching TRBD1 (5 bases). This CDR3 is built from 14 residues. V was clipped by 7 bases and J by 7 bases, with 18 bases between them. In germline, CDR1 is SGHRS, CDR2 YFSETQ. CDR3 DNA sequence: TGCGCCAGCCGATGGACAATTTTTGGGAACACCATATATTTT. It encodes CASRWTIFGNTIYF.

V is TRBV15 and J is TRBJ1-5; 12 nucleotides agree with TRBD1. The CDR3 contains 15 residues. Germline V gene sequence: CDR1 LNHNV, CDR2 YYDKDF (reference sequence). The V segment lost 3 bases and the J segment 8 bases; nucleotides outside the gene matches: 5. The CDR3 bases are TGTGCCACCAGCAGGGGGACAGGGGGCAAAAAGCCCCAGCATTTT. This gives the protein CATSRGTGGKKPQHF.

This clone has only one observation. V is TRBV2 and J is TRBJ1-4; 9 bases are shared with TRBD1. Germline-derived CDR1 and CDR2 are SNHLY and FYNNEI. The CDR3 covers 15 residues. The V and J ends lost 5 bases and 10 bases, in that order; junction bases with no gene match: 11. CDR3 loop: CASSPLDRGGGKLFF. The CDR3 DNA reads as TGTGCCAGCAGTCCTCTGGACAGGGGAGGAGGAAAACTGTTTTTT.